The 9 T cell receptor beta chains below all came from one sample that was sequenced in a study of CD8+CD57+ T cells in acquired aplastic anemia (dated by TCRdb to 2017 to 2018). The data were produced on an Illumina HiSeq 2000. Profiling of TCR beta VDJ combinations and CDR3 sequences used genomic DNA as the template. TCRdb applied fastp at Q25 and MiXCR to the public reads, then kept only in-frame beta chains. Rows with one shared CDR3 protein collapse into an entry with the most common genes and DNA. This sample has some 150,000 distinct CDR3 sequences in its table, and approximately 41% of those were observed once. The ten largest make up roughly 8.9% of the sample. Sequencing was done on a sample of sorted CD4+, CD8+, or CD8+CD57+ T cells (not recorded which) from PBMCs. Receptor source: a human donor in good health, serving as a control.

This clonotype was seen only a few times. The chain uses TRBV3-1 and TRBJ2-5, with 7 bases that match TRBD2. The junction had 7 bases not matched to a gene; V was cut back by 4 bases and J by 5 bases. Germline V gene sequence: CDR1 LGHDT, CDR2 YNNKEL (reference sequence). The CDR3 loop spans 14 amino acids. The CDR3 DNA is TGTGCCAGCAGCCGCGGGGGTAGCTACGAGACCCAGTACTTC. It codes for CASSRGGSYETQYF.

The genes are TRBV2 and TRBJ2-7; a weak D match, TRBD1 (5 bases). The V and J ends lost 2 bases and 6 bases respectively, with 14 bases between them. Germline V gene data show CDR1 as SNHLY and CDR2 as FYNNEI. The CDR3 is 14 residues long. The DNA for the CDR3 is TGTGCCAGCAGTGAACAGGGAACGAGTCGCGAGCAGTACTTC. Encoded protein: CASSEQGTSREQYF.

V usage is TRBV7-2 and J usage is TRBJ1-2; D is uncertain. Germline lookup yields CDR1 SGHTA and CDR2 FQGNSA. This CDR3 spans 13 amino acids. V was shortened by 7 bases and J by 4 bases, with 13 bases between the two germline ends. The CDR3 region is CASTVGRSYGYTF. The CDR3 DNA sequence: TGTGCCAGCACCGTCGGGCGCAGCTATGGCTACACCTTC.

This clonotype has just one count. A much larger clone sits a single nucleotide away, making a read error possible. The chain combines TRBV7-9 with TRBJ1-1, with D uncertain. The CDR3 is made up of 12 amino acids. V shed 8 bases and J shed 4 bases, with 11 bases lying between them. Germline CDR1 is SEHNR and CDR2 is FQNEAQ (reference sequence). The CDR3 DNA follows: TGTGCCAGCGGCCAGTTATTCACTGAAGCTTTCTTT. This gives the protein CASGQLFTEAFF.

The chain couples TRBV7-3 to TRBJ2-7; TRBD1 might be the D (6 bases). Looked up from germline, CDR1 is SGHTA and CDR2 is FQGTGA. V was pared by 5 bases and J by 4 bases, with 12 bases between. The CDR3 consists of 13 residues. The CDR3 protein is CASSPHQGYEQYF. CDR3 DNA: TGTGCCAGCAGCCCCCACCAGGGGTACGAGCAGTACTTC.

Many counts were recorded for this clonotype. The chain has TRBV2 and TRBJ2-2; D is perhaps TRBD1 (5 bases). V was clipped by 6 bases and J by 7 bases, with 24 bases between them. There are 17 residues in the CDR3. Per germline, CDR1 SNHLY and CDR2 FYNNEI. The CDR3 region has the DNA TGTGCCAGCAGCCTACAAATCCGACAGTTTGGCGGCGGGGAGCTGTTTTTT. This codes for CASSLQIRQFGGGELFF.

A few counts support this clonotype. A single base separates this from a much larger clone, so it may be a read error. The chain combines TRBV28 with TRBJ1-5; maybe TRBD1 (5 bases). CDR3 length equals 12 residues. The V gene's germline CDR1 is MDHEN and CDR2 SYDVKM. The CDR3 sequence is CASTADRQPLHF. In nucleotides, the CDR3 is TGTGCCAGCACCGCCGACAGACAGCCCCTGCATTTT.

The CDR3 here is CATTDSAYEQYF. CDR3 in DNA: TGTGCCACTACAGATTCGGCCTACGAGCAGTACTTC. The chain has TRBV19 and TRBJ2-7; D not certain. V dropped 10 bases and J dropped 2 bases, with 12 bases sitting between them. This CDR3 spans 12 amino acids. In germline, CDR1 is LNHDA, CDR2 SQIVND (reference sequence).

The chain is built from TRBV5-1 and TRBJ2-1, with D unclear. The V gene lost 4 bases and the J gene lost 7 bases, with 21 bases spanning the gap. Germline CDR1 and CDR2: SGHRS and YFSETQ. This CDR3 is built from 16 residues. CDR3 protein: CASSRRPGSVENEQFF. The CDR3 region has the DNA TGCGCCAGCAGCCGTAGACCTGGTAGTGTGGAGAATGAGCAGTTCTTC.